This T cell receptor (beta chain) was found in a study of cytomegalovirus exposure and HLA in healthy donors. The V and J ends lost 4 bases and 2 bases respectively, with 18 bases between them. The germline gives CDR1 SGHNT, CDR2 YYREEE (reference sequence). The CDR3 extends over 16 amino acids. PCR primers comprised 60 Vbeta and 13 Jbeta primers. Assay: immunoSEQ multiplex PCR; the TCRdb copy retains only in-frame clones and omits some. The profile shows tens of thousands of clones, 75% to 85% of them singletons. The TCR comes from a man in his 70s in good health and CMV-seropositive. The sample comprised PBMCs. The chain recombines TRBV5-4 with TRBJ1-2; the D is unclear. CDR3 sequence reads: CASSLGGINPNYGYTF. The CDR3 DNA reads TGTGCCAGCAGCCTGGGCGGTATCAATCCGAACTATGGCTACACCTTC.